The 14 T cell receptor beta chains below come from one sample, sequenced in a study of blood T cells in healthy people across ages. Then a second PCR, running roughly 6 to 11 cycles, was carried out with a sample-barcoded 5' primer and a J-beta primer mix. TCRdb ran MiXCR on the 5' RACE reads and lists one entry per CDR3 protein. In the table there are around 970,000 distinct CDR3 sequences, 51% of which are singletons. Sample: blood. The receptors originated from a woman aged 60-75 years in good health.

The chain combines TRBV4-1 with TRBJ2-7, with D hard to call. CDR1 is MGHRA and CDR2 is YSYEKL in the germline V gene. The V and J ends lost 1 base and 2 bases respectively, with 9 bases between them. The CDR3 has 14 amino acids. CDR3 residues: CASSQAINPYEQYF. The CDR3 DNA reads TGCGCCAGCAGCCAAGCCATCAACCCCTACGAGCAGTACTTC.

This clonotype was counted only a few times. Mismatch with germline at one junction end may stem from a read error. The V gene is TRBV4-1, the J gene TRBJ1-2; 9 bases line up with TRBD1. This CDR3 contains 15 residues. Germline CDR1 is MGHRA and CDR2 is YSYEKL. CDR3 in DNA: TGCGCCAGCGGCCAAAATACCGGGACAGGGAACGGCTACACCTTC. This gives the protein CASGQNTGTGNGYTF.

This clonotype was seen a handful of times. The genes are TRBV29-1 and TRBJ2-3; TRBD2 is a possible D gene (7 bases). Germline CDR1 and CDR2: SQVTM and ANQGSEA. V was cut by 4 bases and J by 2 bases, with 22 bases left in between. The CDR3 totals 17 residues. The CDR3 spells CSVGGGFQGPLTDTQYF. CDR3 nucleotide sequence: TGCAGCGTTGGCGGGGGCTTTCAGGGACCACTCACAGATACGCAGTATTTT.

This chain uses TRBV27 with TRBJ2-6; TRBD2 is a possible D gene (5 bases). CDR3 length: 14 residues. V was pared by 4 bases and J by 5 bases, with 9 bases between. The germline CDR1 and CDR2 sequences are MNHEY and SMNVEV (reference sequence). This CDR3 is CASSSGFRANVLTF. The CDR3 nucleotides are TGTGCCAGCAGTTCGGGGTTTAGGGCCAACGTCCTGACTTTC.

The rearrangement links TRBV3-1 to TRBJ2-7, with 7 bases that match TRBD1. Trimming at V came to 1 base and at J to 11 bases, leaving 8 bases not matched to a gene. The CDR3 length is 13 residues. Germline assignment: CDR1 LGHDT and CDR2 YNNKEL (reference sequence). CDR3: CASSQGLQGEKYF. The CDR3 DNA follows: TGTGCCAGCAGCCAAGGTTTGCAGGGGGAAAAGTACTTC.

The V and J genes are TRBV24-1 and TRBJ2-3; D remains unclear. Trimming cost V 4 bases and J 3 bases, with 4 bases left between them. The CDR3 contains 12 residues. Germline lookup yields CDR1 KGHDR and CDR2 SFDVKD. The CDR3 spells CATSERTDTQYF. The CDR3 nucleotides are TGTGCCACCAGTGAACGGACAGATACGCAGTATTTT.

The chain joins TRBV29-1 to TRBJ2-5; D uncertain. The CDR3 has 10 amino acids. The ends were cut back, 7 bases at V and 11 bases at J, with 14 bases in the middle. CDR1 is SQVTM, CDR2 ANQGSEA, per germline. CDR3 residues: CSAAINEQYF. CDR3 DNA sequence: TGCAGCGCCGCAATCAATGAGCAGTACTTC.

Comments on this clonotype: A much larger clone sits a single nucleotide away, making a read error possible. The chain has TRBV2 and TRBJ2-3; no clear D. Trimming removed 6 bases at V and 5 bases at J, with 9 bases between. CDR3 length equals 12 residues. Germline V gene sequence: CDR1 SNHLY, CDR2 FYNNEI. CDR3 sequence (DNA): TGTGCCAGCAGGCTCGACGGAGATACGCAGTATTTT. Translation: CASRLDGDTQYF.

This clonotype has a handful of counts. This chain uses TRBV20-1 with TRBJ2-3; 10 bases are shared with TRBD2. CDR3 length equals 15 residues. Germline V lookup: CDR1 DFQATT, CDR2 SNEGSKA (reference sequence). The V segment lost 3 bases and the J segment 4 bases; nucleotides outside the gene matches: 7. CDR3 region: CSASKGLALPDTQYF. The CDR3 coding sequence is TGCAGTGCTAGCAAGGGACTAGCGTTACCAGATACGCAGTATTTT.

This CDR3 reads CASSGGNLGDEQYF. The CDR3 DNA sequence: TGTGCCAGCAGCGGGGGTAACCTGGGTGACGAGCAGTACTTC. This chain joins TRBV7-2 and TRBJ2-5; D assignment may be TRBD1 or TRBD2 (5 bases each). The J call may be incorrect, as the DNA end agrees better with TRBJ2-7. CDR3 length: 14 residues. CDR1 SGHTA and CDR2 FQGNSA come from the germline V gene.

The J gene is TRBJ2-7, the V gene TRBV7-2; D remains unclear. The end of the DNA is better explained by TRBJ2-5, so the J call may be wrong. Germline V gene lookup returns CDR1 SGHTA and CDR2 FQGNSA. The CDR3 loop spans 15 amino acids. This CDR3 is CASSSPDGIGKTQYF. The CDR3 DNA sequence: TGTGCCAGCAGCTCCCCGGACGGAATAGGAAAGACCCAGTACTTC.

The V call is TRBV20-1, the J call TRBJ2-1, with 11 bases that match TRBD2. The better agreement between TRBJ2-7 and the DNA end casts doubt on the J call. The germline V gene encodes CDR1 DFQATT and CDR2 SNEGSKA (reference sequence). The CDR3 loop spans 13 amino acids. The CDR3 here is CSAFSGRAYEQYF. The DNA for the CDR3 is TGCAGTGCCTTTAGCGGGAGGGCCTACGAGCAGTACTTC.

This clonotype was counted a few times. This chain uses TRBV3-1 with TRBJ1-2, with no clear D. The CDR3 loop spans 14 amino acids. The germline V gene encodes CDR1 LGHDT and CDR2 YNNKEL (reference sequence). The V gene lost 2 bases and the J gene lost 6 bases, with 13 bases spanning the gap. In DNA, the CDR3 is TGTGCCAGCAGCCAACGTCCGGGGATTGATGGCTACACCTTC. Residues: CASSQRPGIDGYTF.

This chain joins TRBV28 and TRBJ2-7; D perhaps matches TRBD2 (5 bases). V lost 3 bases and J lost 2, with 17 bases in between. Germline CDR1 reads MDHEN; CDR2 reads SYDVKM. This CDR3 contains 16 residues. The CDR3 DNA reads TGTGCCAGCAGTTTTGATTCTCTAGCTTCCACCTACGAGCAGTACTTC. It encodes CASSFDSLASTYEQYF.